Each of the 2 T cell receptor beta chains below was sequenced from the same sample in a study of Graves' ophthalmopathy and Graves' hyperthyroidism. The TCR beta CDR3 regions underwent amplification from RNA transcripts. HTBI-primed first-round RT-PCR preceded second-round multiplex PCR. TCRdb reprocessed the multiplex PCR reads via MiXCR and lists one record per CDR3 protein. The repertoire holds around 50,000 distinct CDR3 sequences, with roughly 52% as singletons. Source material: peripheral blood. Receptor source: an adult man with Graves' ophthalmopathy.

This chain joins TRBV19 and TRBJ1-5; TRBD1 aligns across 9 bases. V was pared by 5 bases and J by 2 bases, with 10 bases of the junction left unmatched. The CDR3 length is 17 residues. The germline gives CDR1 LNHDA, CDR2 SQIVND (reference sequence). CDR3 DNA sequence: TGTGCCAGTAGTCGAACAGGGGGCGGCGATGGCAATCAGCCCCAGCATTTT. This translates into CASSRTGGGDGNQPQHF. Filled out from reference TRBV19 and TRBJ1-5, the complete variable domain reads DGGITQSPKYLFRKEGQNVTLSCEQNLNHDAMYWYRQDPGQGLRLIYYSQIVNDFQKGDIAEGYSVSREKKESFPLTVTSAQKNPTAFYLCASSRTGGGDGNQPQHFGDGTRLSIL.

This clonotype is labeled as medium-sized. CDR3 sequence: CASSDDRWGAYGYTF. DNA for the CDR3: TGTGCCAGCAGTGATGACAGGTGGGGGGCCTATGGCTACACCTTC. V usage is TRBV25-1 and J usage is TRBJ1-2; possible D gene TRBD1, 6 bases. V was cut by 3 bases and J by 4 bases, with 15 bases left in between. The V gene's germline CDR1 is MGHDK and CDR2 SYGVNS. This CDR3 contains 15 residues.